Ten or more counts support the clone carrying this T cell receptor beta chain. Its antigen is currently unknown. The source of the sample is a study of CD8 T cells in ankylosing spondylitis. Study findings and constraints: The authors reported significant enrichment of disease-linked clones in matched ankylosing spondylitis synovial fluid. Among TCR beta sequences, a motif of about 8 highly homologous variants appeared characteristic of ankylosing spondylitis blood. Prior literature has documented some motif variants in synovial fluid and blood from reactive arthritis. Disease-linked clones, CD8+, were relatively rare in peripheral blood.

In making TCR beta libraries, quantitative 5'-RACE with molecular barcodes was used. TCRdb independently ran MiXCR on the 5' RACE reads; one entry per CDR3 protein. In the table there are about 480,000 distinct CDR3 sequences, more than 15% of which are singletons. The sequencing input was blood, either unsorted or a sorted T cell fraction (not recorded which). This receptor was identified in a male donor with ankylosing spondylitis.

CDR3 loop: CASSLAQGGDYGYTF. The DNA of the CDR3 is TGCGCCAGCAGCTTGGCACAGGGAGGCGATTATGGCTACACCTTC. This sequence joins TRBV5-1 and TRBJ1-2; tentatively, D is TRBD1 (6 bases). Germline V gene sequence: CDR1 SGHRS, CDR2 YFSETQ. Deletions cut 0 bases from V and 5 bases from J, with 14 bases between. The CDR3 has 15 amino acids.